A single sample gave rise to the 19 T cell receptor beta chains below, sequenced in a study of T cells in tumors after PD-1 blockade. The table came from immunoSEQ multiplex PCR; TCRdb's copy has only in-frame clones and leaves some out. The sample has 14,000 to 15,000 clones, more than 65% seen once; the top ten hold 20% to 25%. The material sequenced was PBMCs, taken after anti-PD-1 treatment. The receptors were sampled from a human donor with basal cell carcinoma.

This chain links TRBV19 with TRBJ1-2, with 7 bases fitting TRBD1. Germline V gene lookup returns CDR1 LNHDA and CDR2 SQIVND (reference sequence). This CDR3 region has 16 residues. J gave up 3 bases and V 4 bases, and 11 bases lay outside the gene matches. CDR3 loop: CASSRTRQGGHYGYTF. Written as DNA, the CDR3 is TGTGCCAGTAGTAGAACAAGACAGGGTGGTCACTATGGCTACACCTTC. Using reference TRBV19 and TRBJ1-2 for the parts outside the CDR3, the full variable domain is DGGITQSPKYLFRKEGQNVTLSCEQNLNHDAMYWYRQDPGQGLRLIYYSQIVNDFQKGDIAEGYSVSREKKESFPLTVTSAQKNPTAFYLCASSRTRQGGHYGYTFGSGTRLTVV.

V is TRBV18 and J is TRBJ2-3; perhaps TRBD2 as D (5 bases). Trimming shortened V by 6 bases and J by 2 bases, and 12 bases separated the two germline ends. CDR3 length equals 14 residues. CDR1 is KGHSH, CDR2 LQKENI, per germline. In nucleotides, the CDR3 is TGTGCCAGCTCCCAGCGGAGTTACACAGATACGCAGTATTTT. This sequence encodes CASSQRSYTDTQYF.

This clone was observed a few times. CDR3 sequence reads: CASSGDDELNSPLHF. DNA of the CDR3: TGTGCCAGTTCTGGAGACGATGAGTTGAATTCACCCCTCCACTTT. V gene TRBV6-5 combines with J gene TRBJ1-6; D remains ambiguous. The germline CDR1 and CDR2 sequences are MNHEY and SVGAGI. Trimming stripped 9 bases from V and 7 bases from J, with 19 bases between. The CDR3 is made up of 15 amino acids.

The chain couples TRBV7-9 to TRBJ2-2; D may be TRBD1 or TRBD2 (6 bases each). Germline CDR1 and CDR2: SEHNR and FQNEAQ (reference sequence). This CDR3 is built from 15 residues. Trimming stripped 3 bases from V and 5 bases from J, with 13 bases between. For the CDR3, the DNA is TGTGCCAGCAGCTTTACAGGGAGGAAGACCGGGGAGCTGTTTTTT. Translating gives CASSFTGRKTGELFF. Full variable domain (remainder filled in from reference TRBV7-9 and TRBJ2-2): DTGVSQNPRHKITKRGQNVTFRCDPISEHNRLYWYRQTLGQGPEFLTYFQNEAQLEKSRLLSDRFSAERPKGSFSTLEIQRTEQGDSAMYLCASSFTGRKTGELFFGEGSRLTVL.

The V call is TRBV4-1, the J call TRBJ2-4; D is perhaps TRBD2 (6 bases). Germline V gene sequence: CDR1 MGHRA, CDR2 YSYEKL. Between the trimmed V and J ends, which lost 11 bases and 0 bases, there was a span of 17 bases. This CDR3 is 15 amino acids long. CDR3 residues: CASAGMGLAKNIQYF. As DNA, the CDR3 is TGCGCCTCCGCGGGAATGGGACTAGCCAAAAACATTCAGTACTTC.

The count of this clone is one. The chain employs TRBV19 and TRBJ2-2; 9 nucleotides match TRBD1. Per germline, CDR1 LNHDA and CDR2 SQIVND (reference sequence). The CDR3 length is 15 residues. The J segment lost 5 bases and the V segment lost 7 bases, leaving 8 bases of the junction unmatched. For the CDR3, the DNA is TGTGCCAGTACCCAACAGGGGGCGGGGACCGGGGAGCTGTTTTTT. Its translation: CASTQQGAGTGELFF.

The V gene is TRBV6-5, the J gene TRBJ2-2, with TRBD2 as a possible D gene (6 bases). The germline V gene has CDR1 MNHEY and CDR2 SVGAGI. The germline V and J ends were trimmed by 6 bases and 3 bases, with 11 bases remaining between them. The CDR3 sequence is 14 residues long. The CDR3 DNA sequence: TGTGCCAGCAGGGAGGGTGGCTACACCGGGGAGCTGTTTTTT. Its translation: CASREGGYTGELFF.

The chain links TRBV15 to TRBJ2-7, with 8 bases matching TRBD1. Germline V gene lookup returns CDR1 LNHNV and CDR2 YYDKDF (reference sequence). V was clipped by 8 bases and J by 6 bases; unmatched bases: 18. The CDR3 is made up of 16 amino acids. Here the CDR3 reads CATRVWSRGRFGEQYF. The CDR3 bases are TGTGCCACCCGTGTATGGAGCAGGGGGCGTTTTGGCGAGCAGTACTTC.

This chain joins TRBV7-9 and TRBJ2-1; D assignment may be TRBD1 or TRBD2 (6 bases each). The CDR3 covers 15 residues. From germline, CDR1 is SEHNR and CDR2 FQNEAQ (reference sequence). Trimming removed 1 base at V and 4 bases at J, with 11 bases between. The CDR3: CASSLEEGVYNEQFF. The CDR3, as DNA: TGTGCCAGCAGCTTAGAGGAGGGGGTGTACAATGAGCAGTTCTTC.

The chain uses TRBV7-3 and TRBJ2-2; D assignment may be TRBD1 or TRBD2 (5 bases each). Germline lookup yields CDR1 SGHTA and CDR2 FQGTGA. V was shortened by 5 bases and J by 9 bases, with 16 bases between the two germline ends. This CDR3 comprises 14 residues. The DNA of the CDR3 is TGTGCCAGCAGCCGAGGGGCATCCGGCCGGGAGCTGTTTTTT. Protein product: CASSRGASGRELFF. Using reference TRBV7-3 and TRBJ2-2 for the parts outside the CDR3, the full variable domain is GAGVSQTPSNKVTEKGKYVELRCDPISGHTALYWYRQSLGQGPEFLIYFQGTGAADDSGLPNDRFFAVRPEGSVSTLKIQRTERGDSAVYLCASSRGASGRELFFGEGSRLTVL.

This chain links TRBV10-1 with TRBJ1-2, with 10 positions matching TRBD1. Germline lookup yields CDR1 WNHNN and CDR2 SYGVQD (reference sequence). This CDR3 has 14 residues. Trimming cost V 7 bases and J 7 bases; bases outside gene matches: 9. The CDR3 loop reads CASTSDRGLGGYTF. CDR3 coding DNA: TGCGCCAGCACCAGCGACAGGGGGCTTGGTGGCTACACCTTC.

This clone was counted only a few times. The chain carries TRBV5-1 and TRBJ1-2, with a possible D match to TRBD1 (5 bases). The V gene lost 5 bases and the J gene lost 5 bases, with 13 bases spanning the gap. The germline gives CDR1 SGHRS, CDR2 YFSETQ. The CDR3 loop spans 13 amino acids. The CDR3 region is CASRTDSRYGYTF. CDR3 coding DNA: TGCGCCAGCAGGACAGACTCTAGGTATGGCTACACCTTC.

V is TRBV18 and J is TRBJ2-7, with D possibly TRBD2 on 5 matching bases. Germline loops: CDR1 KGHSH, CDR2 LQKENI. The CDR3 has 15 residues. Trimming took 6 bases from V and 2 from J, leaving 17 bases between them. DNA for the CDR3: TGTGCCAGCTCCCTCTCTAGCTCGCCTCCCTACGAGCAGTACTTC. Translated: CASSLSSSPPYEQYF.

The chain has TRBV11-3 and TRBJ2-1; possible D gene TRBD2, 7 bases. Germline CDR1 SGHNT, CDR2 YENEEA. This CDR3 has 15 residues. Trimming cost V 1 base and J 4 bases, with 11 bases left between them. In nucleotides, the CDR3 is TGTGCCAGCAGCTTAGCGGGGGGCGATTACAATGAGCAGTTCTTC. It encodes CASSLAGGDYNEQFF. Looking up the rest from reference TRBV11-3 and TRBJ2-1 gives the full variable domain: EAGVVQSPRYKIIEKKQPVAFWCNPISGHNTLYWYLQNLGQGPELLIRYENEEAVDDSQLPKDRFSAERLKGVDSTLKIQPAELGDSAVYLCASSLAGGDYNEQFFGPGTRLTVL.

The chain combines TRBV6-5 with TRBJ2-7, with 11 bases lining up with TRBD1. The germline V gene has CDR1 MNHEY and CDR2 SVGAGI. V lost 1 base to trimming and J lost 6 bases; unmatched junction nucleotides: 5. The CDR3 has 15 residues. CDR3 DNA sequence: TGTGCCAGCAGTTACTGGGAGGGGACAGGGGGCGAGCAGTACTTC. Translating it yields CASSYWEGTGGEQYF.

The chain combines TRBV6-4 with TRBJ2-1; TRBD1 matches at 7 bases. The J segment lost 0 bases and the V segment lost 5 bases, leaving 7 bases of the junction unmatched. This CDR3 has 16 residues. Germline CDR1 is MRHNA and CDR2 is SNTAGT. The DNA for the CDR3 is TGTGCCAGCAGTAAAGGGACAGCCTCCTCCTACAATGAGCAGTTCTTC. Translating gives CASSKGTASSYNEQFF.

This clone appeared a single time. The CDR3 region is CASRTRWGRNQPQHF. In DNA form, the CDR3 reads TGTGCCAGCAGGACCCGTTGGGGAAGAAATCAGCCCCAGCATTTT. The chain has TRBV28 and TRBJ1-5; D unclear. Germline V gene sequence: CDR1 MDHEN, CDR2 SYDVKM. The germline V and J ends were trimmed by 6 bases and 4 bases, with 16 bases remaining between them. The CDR3 loop spans 15 amino acids.

The chain has TRBV7-3 and TRBJ2-7, with 11 bases that match TRBD2. V shed 4 bases and J 0 bases; nucleotides not matched to a gene: 2. CDR3 size: 15 residues. Germline values: CDR1 SGHTA, CDR2 FQGTGA. CDR3 nucleotides: TGTGCCAGCAGCTCGACTAGCGGGGTCTCCTACGAGCAGTACTTC. Translated, it gives CASSSTSGVSYEQYF.

The chain joins TRBV27 to TRBJ2-7; 9 bases are shared with TRBD2. Per germline, CDR1 MNHEY and CDR2 SMNVEV (reference sequence). The CDR3 has 12 amino acids. J lost 4 bases, V lost 7 bases, and 2 bases had no gene match. This chain's CDR3 is CASKAGGYEQYF. As DNA, the CDR3 is TGTGCCAGCAAAGCGGGAGGTTACGAGCAGTACTTC.